Listed below are T cell receptor beta chains from one sample, sequenced in a study of blood T cell repertoires in COVID-19. Repertoires were generated with immunoSEQ multiplex PCR, while TCRdb's copy carries only in-frame clones and drops some. The sample has approximately 220,000 clones; about 88% are singletons. The sample taken for sequencing was PBMCs or T cells enriched from blood (not recorded which). The receptor source for this set is a woman aged 30 to 39 who had recovered from COVID-19. Each CDR3 is given with its conserved first and last residue. A D gene is named only where the DNA matches it firmly. Size is stated for part of the rows, as once, few or many counts, or as a class when the clone is expanded.

v_call	clone_size	j_call	d_call	cdr3_nt	cdr3_aa
TRBV4-3	once	TRBJ1-4	NA	TGCGCCAGCAGCCATGAGGTCGATGAAAAACTGTTTTTT	CASSHEVDEKLFF
TRBV20-1	NA	TRBJ2-7	NA	TGCAGTGCTAGAGGGGGCCTCGAGCAGTACTTC	CSARGGLEQYF
TRBV5-5	NA	TRBJ1-3	TRBD1	TGTGCCAGCAGCGGAATAGGGACAGGGGAAGACTCTGGAAACACCATATATTTT	CASSGIGTGEDSGNTIYF
TRBV6-2/TRBV6-3	NA	TRBJ2-1	TRBD1	TGTGCCAGCAGTCCGGACAGGCTCTATGAGCAGTTCTTC	CASSPDRLYEQFF
TRBV2	once	TRBJ2-3	TRBD1	TGTGCCAGCAGCGGACAGGGGATCCTGGATACGCAGTATTTT	CASSGQGILDTQYF
TRBV2	NA	TRBJ1-4	TRBD1	TGTGCCAGCAGCCGGGACAGGGGGCTGGCGGTTGAAAAACTGTTTTTT	CASSRDRGLAVEKLFF
TRBV5-1	NA	TRBJ1-1	TRBD1	TGCGCCAGCAGCTTCGGACAGGGTTTGACTGAAGCTTTCTTT	CASSFGQGLTEAFF
TRBV12-3/TRBV12-4	NA	TRBJ1-2	NA	TGTGCCAGCAGTTTGGTAGGGAGAGGCTACACCTTC	CASSLVGRGYTF
TRBV4-3	NA	TRBJ2-3	TRBD1	TGCGCCAGCAGCCTGAATAGGGGGCCTAGCACAGATACGCAGTATTTT	CASSLNRGPSTDTQYF
TRBV6-1	NA	TRBJ2-7	TRBD1	TGTGCCAGCGGTGGCCACAGGGGGCGACTGACCTACGAGCAGTACTTC	CASGGHRGRLTYEQYF